This T cell receptor beta chain appears in the sequencing data of a study of regulatory T cells in long-lasting Graves disease. Findings of the study overall: Owing to a sample size that was small, accuracy may have been reduced.

As to time point: newly diagnosed GD, antithyroid drugs for less than 3 months. PBMC-extracted RNA yielded the TCR library. Per the germline V gene, CDR1 is MNHEY and CDR2 is SMNVEV (reference sequence). Trimming stripped 6 bases from V and 11 bases from J, with 22 bases between. This CDR3 comprises 14 residues. A word on this clonotype: What it binds is not known.

CDR3 regions were amplified by Arm-PCR using iRepertoire HTBI primers to build TCR beta libraries. Each CDR3 protein is one row after TCRdb ran MiXCR on the multiplex PCR reads. In the table there are 410,000 or so distinct CDR3 sequences, about 15% of which are singletons. Another study also made use of these data, one on T cells in Graves' hyperthyroidism and ophthalmopathy. According to that study: Uncontrolled infections, other autoimmune diseases, pregnancy or lactation led to exclusion of patients.

The V call is TRBV27, the J call TRBJ1-1; maybe TRBD1 (5 bases). Sequences were derived from peripheral blood mononuclear cells (PBMCs), sampled at new diagnosis, from a patient treated with antithyroid drugs. The clonotype originates from a woman aged 30 to 39 with Graves disease. Written as DNA, the CDR3 is TGTGCCAGCAGCCCCCGGGACCGGACCCTCCATGCTTTCTTT. It is translated as CASSPRDRTLHAFF.